These 24 T cell receptor beta chains were sequenced from one sample in a study of T cells in Graves' hyperthyroidism and ophthalmopathy. RNA transcripts were the template for amplifying TCR beta CDR3 regions. A first-round RT-PCR of the TCR CDR3 used the HTBI primer set. MiXCR, run by TCRdb on the multiplex PCR reads, gives a single entry per CDR3 protein. The table includes 640,000 or so distinct CDR3 sequences, approximately 15% detected once. Sequences were obtained from blood. Every receptor here comes from a woman aged 18 to 35 with Graves' ophthalmopathy.

This clonotype has at least ten counts. This sequence joins TRBV20-1 and TRBJ2-3, with D possibly being TRBD2 (5 bases). V lost 6 bases, J lost 0 bases, and 16 bases lay in between. The CDR3 extends over 15 amino acids. Germline V gives CDR1 DFQATT, CDR2 SNEGSKA (reference sequence). CDR3: CSALSGGPSTDTQYF. As DNA, the CDR3 is TGCAGTGCCCTCTCCGGCGGGCCAAGCACAGATACGCAGTATTTT.

The rearrangement joins TRBV6-9 to TRBJ1-3; D not resolved. The CDR3 spans 15 residues. Trimming removed 2 bases from V and 4 bases from J, with 12 bases in between. Germline CDR1 and CDR2: MNHGY and SVAAGI. For the CDR3, the DNA is TGTGCCAGCAGTTATGGGCCCTCGGAAGGAAACACCATATATTTT. Amino acids: CASSYGPSEGNTIYF.

This clonotype was detected only a few times. This chain connects TRBV6-1 to TRBJ1-4; D gene unclear. The germline V gene has CDR1 MNHNS and CDR2 SASEGT. V was cut by 5 bases and J by 0 bases, with 7 bases left in between. The CDR3 contains 14 residues. CDR3 in amino acids: CASSMSATNEKLFF. CDR3 bases: TGTGCCAGCAGTATGTCTGCAACTAATGAAAAACTGTTTTTT.

This clonotype was observed at least ten times. V and J are TRBV20-1 and TRBJ2-3; 9 nucleotides match TRBD2. The CDR3 covers 15 residues. Germline V gene data show CDR1 as DFQATT and CDR2 as SNEGSKA (reference sequence). The CDR3, as DNA: TGCAGCCGCTTGGGAAGATTAGCGGGAGTAGATACGCAGTATTTT. Amino acid sequence: CSRLGRLAGVDTQYF.

This sequence joins TRBV6-2 or TRBV6-3 and TRBJ2-6; D is undetermined. The CDR3 loop spans 13 amino acids. CDR1 and CDR2 (germline): MNHEY, SVGEGT. V lost 8 bases to trimming and J lost 0 bases, with 5 bases between them. DNA of the CDR3: TGTGCCAGCGGTGACTCTGGGGCCAACGTCCTGACTTTC. Protein: CASGDSGANVLTF.

The chain has TRBV7-9 and TRBJ2-1, with D perhaps TRBD1 (5 bases). CDR1 is SEHNR, CDR2 FQNEAQ, per germline (reference sequence). V lost 5 bases to trimming and J lost 8 bases, with 13 bases between them. This CDR3 spans 13 amino acids. CDR3 protein: CASSPLQGDEQFF. In DNA, the CDR3 is TGTGCCAGCAGCCCGCTGCAAGGGGATGAGCAGTTCTTC.

This clonotype has a count of ten or more. V gene TRBV2 combines with J gene TRBJ2-4; TRBD1 matches 9 bases. Germline CDR1 SNHLY, CDR2 FYNNEI. Trimming at V came to 5 bases and at J to 8 bases, leaving 10 bases not matched to a gene. The CDR3 length is 15 residues. CDR3 DNA: TGTGCCAGCAGTTTGACTGGACAGGGGACCGACATTCAGTACTTC. It yields the protein CASSLTGQGTDIQYF.

This clonotype was seen more than once but under ten times. The chain has TRBV6-5 and TRBJ1-1; D possibly corresponds to TRBD1 (6 bases). The germline gives CDR1 MNHEY, CDR2 SVGAGI. The CDR3 sequence is 15 residues long. Trimming removed 0 bases at V and 5 bases at J, with 13 bases between. The CDR3 coding sequence is TGTGCCAGCAGTTACTCATTCGGGGGCGGAACTGAAGCTTTCTTT. It is translated as CASSYSFGGGTEAFF.

This rearrangement joins TRBV7-3 to TRBJ1-1; a weak D match, TRBD1 (5 bases). This CDR3 is 14 amino acids long. The V gene's germline CDR1 is SGHTA and CDR2 FQGTGA. The CDR3 spells CVRWGSRMNTEAFF. The CDR3 bases are TGTGTACGCTGGGGGTCCCGCATGAACACTGAAGCTTTCTTT.

In its sample, this clonotype was seen many times. The CDR3 DNA reads as TGTGCCAGCAGCTTAGCGCAAAATGAGCAGTTCTTC. Protein sequence: CASSLAQNEQFF. V and J are TRBV7-2 and TRBJ2-1; D gene unclear. The CDR3 sequence is 12 residues long. V was cut by 0 bases and J by 7 bases, with 4 bases left in between. Germline assignment: CDR1 SGHTA and CDR2 FQGNSA.

This clonotype was counted at least ten times. The rearrangement links TRBV7-2 to TRBJ2-5, with D maybe TRBD2 (5 bases). The CDR3 is 14 residues long. CDR1 SGHTA and CDR2 FQGNSA come from the germline V gene. Trimming cost V 5 bases and J 1 base, with 11 bases left between them. CDR3 protein: CASSVAGVQETQYF. CDR3 bases: TGTGCCAGCAGCGTCGCCGGGGTCCAAGAGACCCAGTACTTC.

This clonotype has just a few counts. This chain uses TRBV3-1 with TRBJ2-2; no reliable D call. This CDR3 has 14 amino acids. V lost 3 bases to trimming and J lost 2 bases, with 7 bases between them. Germline V gives CDR1 LGHDT, CDR2 YNNKEL (reference sequence). For the CDR3, the DNA is TGTGCCAGCAGCCAGGACCTTAACACCGGGGAGCTGTTTTTT. This gives the protein CASSQDLNTGELFF.

This clonotype was detected ten times or more. The V call is TRBV7-9, the J call TRBJ2-7; TRBD2 matches 8 bases. The CDR3 is made up of 15 amino acids. In germline, CDR1 is SEHNR, CDR2 FQNEAQ (reference sequence). The V gene end was trimmed by 0 bases and the J gene end by 4 bases; junction bases not matched to a gene: 5. For the CDR3, the DNA is TGTGCCAGCAGCTTAGCGAGCGGGAGTGGTTACGAGCAGTACTTC. Translated, it gives CASSLASGSGYEQYF. The variable domain in full, completed from reference TRBV7-9 and TRBJ2-7, reads DTGVSQNPRHKITKRGQNVTFRCDPISEHNRLYWYRQTLGQGPEFLTYFQNEAQLEKSRLLSDRFSAERPKGSFSTLEIQRTEQGDSAMYLCASSLASGSGYEQYFGPGTRLTVT.

This clonotype was picked up many times. J is TRBJ1-6 and V is TRBV7-2; TRBD1 aligns across 7 bases. The trim removed 0 bases at V and 4 bases at J, leaving 3 bases unmatched. This CDR3 comprises 16 residues. Germline V gene sequence: CDR1 SGHTA, CDR2 FQGNSA. The CDR3 bases are TGTGCCAGCAGCTTAGCAGGGGGCCAGTATAATTCACCCCTCCACTTT. This encodes CASSLAGGQYNSPLHF.

This clonotype was observed a few times. This chain joins TRBV6-1 and TRBJ2-1; D unclear. The V gene's germline CDR1 is MNHNS and CDR2 SASEGT. Trimming cost V 5 bases and J 3 bases, with 11 bases left between them. This CDR3 spans 14 amino acids. The CDR3 DNA follows: TGTGCCAGCAGTACCCCATCTAGCTACAATGAGCAGTTCTTC. Its translation is CASSTPSSYNEQFF.

This clonotype has at least ten counts. V gene TRBV6-6 combines with J gene TRBJ2-1; tentatively, D is TRBD2 (6 bases). Between the trimmed V and J ends, which lost 2 bases and 0 bases, there was a span of 11 bases. The CDR3 totals 16 residues. Germline V gene lookup returns CDR1 MNHNY and CDR2 SVGAGI (reference sequence). The CDR3 DNA follows: TGTGCCAGCAGTTACCTGGGACTGAGCTCCTACAATGAGCAGTTCTTC. It encodes CASSYLGLSSYNEQFF.

About this clonotype itself: This could be a read error, since a much larger clone is one nucleotide away. The chain is built from TRBV11-3 and TRBJ2-7; TRBD2 might be the D (6 bases). This CDR3 comprises 13 residues. Between the trimmed V and J ends, which lost 1 base and 7 bases, there was a span of 11 bases. Germline V gives CDR1 SGHNT, CDR2 YENEEA. The CDR3 DNA is TGTGCCAGCAGCTTAGGTTCGGGAGATGAGCAGTACTTC. As protein: CASSLGSGDEQYF.

This clonotype was counted ten times or more. J is TRBJ1-5 and V is TRBV5-8; 8 nucleotides match TRBD1. CDR1 and CDR2 from the germline V gene are SGHTS and YDEGEE. The CDR3 contains 17 residues. Unmatched junction bases numbered 8, after V lost 0 bases and J lost 3 bases. The CDR3 sequence: CASSLGTGKGINQPQHF. The CDR3 region has the DNA TGTGCCAGCAGCTTGGGGACAGGGAAAGGGATCAATCAGCCCCAGCATTTT.

The gene calls are TRBV20-1 and TRBJ2-3; 10 bases fit TRBD2. Germline trimming cut 2 bases from V and 5 bases from J; bases unmatched to any gene: 10. Per germline, CDR1 DFQATT and CDR2 SNEGSKA (reference sequence). The CDR3 is made up of 16 amino acids. CDR3 region: CSARSSSGRGGDTQYF. CDR3 bases: TGCAGTGCTAGATCGTCTAGCGGGAGAGGAGGAGATACGCAGTATTTT.

This clonotype was recorded at least ten times. CDR3 bases: TGTGCCAGCAGCCCCAGTTGGACAGGGTCTACTGAAGCTTTCTTT. Its translation: CASSPSWTGSTEAFF. The chain recombines TRBV3-1 with TRBJ1-1; 8 nucleotides line up with TRBD1. V was clipped by 4 bases and J by 5 bases; unmatched bases: 9. CDR3 length: 15 residues. CDR1 is LGHDT, CDR2 YNNKEL, per germline (reference sequence).

This CDR3 reads CASSRRDLFYNEQFF. The CDR3, as DNA: TGTGCCAGCAGCCGCCGGGACCTCTTCTACAATGAGCAGTTCTTC. The chain couples TRBV7-2 to TRBJ2-1, with D perhaps matching TRBD1 or TRBD2 (5 bases each). Germline values: CDR1 SGHTA, CDR2 FQGNSA. This CDR3 spans 15 amino acids. V shed 5 bases and J shed 3 bases, with 14 bases lying between them.

Only a few counts were recorded for this clonotype. The chain uses TRBV20-1 and TRBJ2-1, with D possibly being TRBD1 (7 bases). The V gene lost 8 bases and the J gene lost 5 bases, with 10 bases spanning the gap. In germline, CDR1 is DFQATT, CDR2 SNEGSKA (reference sequence). The CDR3 has 11 residues. CDR3 sequence (DNA): TGCAGTTTCAGGGGGGACAATGAGCAGTTCTTC. Encoded protein: CSFRGDNEQFF.

This clonotype was found a few times. The chain carries TRBV3-1 and TRBJ2-5; unclear D gene. The CDR3 has 13 amino acids. Germline CDR1 LGHDT, CDR2 YNNKEL (reference sequence). Trimming took off 4 bases at V and 4 bases at J, with 10 bases between the two ends. CDR3 sequence reads: CASSRRLRETQYF. In DNA form, the CDR3 reads TGTGCCAGCAGCCGCCGGCTCCGAGAGACCCAGTACTTC.

The chain carries TRBV6-1 and TRBJ1-4, with no clear D. Per germline, CDR1 MNHNS and CDR2 SASEGT. The CDR3 loop spans 13 amino acids. The V and J ends lost 7 bases and 8 bases respectively, with 14 bases between them. The CDR3 loop reads CASTTFRGEKLFF. As DNA, the CDR3 is TGTGCCAGCACGACCTTTCGAGGGGAAAAACTGTTTTTT.